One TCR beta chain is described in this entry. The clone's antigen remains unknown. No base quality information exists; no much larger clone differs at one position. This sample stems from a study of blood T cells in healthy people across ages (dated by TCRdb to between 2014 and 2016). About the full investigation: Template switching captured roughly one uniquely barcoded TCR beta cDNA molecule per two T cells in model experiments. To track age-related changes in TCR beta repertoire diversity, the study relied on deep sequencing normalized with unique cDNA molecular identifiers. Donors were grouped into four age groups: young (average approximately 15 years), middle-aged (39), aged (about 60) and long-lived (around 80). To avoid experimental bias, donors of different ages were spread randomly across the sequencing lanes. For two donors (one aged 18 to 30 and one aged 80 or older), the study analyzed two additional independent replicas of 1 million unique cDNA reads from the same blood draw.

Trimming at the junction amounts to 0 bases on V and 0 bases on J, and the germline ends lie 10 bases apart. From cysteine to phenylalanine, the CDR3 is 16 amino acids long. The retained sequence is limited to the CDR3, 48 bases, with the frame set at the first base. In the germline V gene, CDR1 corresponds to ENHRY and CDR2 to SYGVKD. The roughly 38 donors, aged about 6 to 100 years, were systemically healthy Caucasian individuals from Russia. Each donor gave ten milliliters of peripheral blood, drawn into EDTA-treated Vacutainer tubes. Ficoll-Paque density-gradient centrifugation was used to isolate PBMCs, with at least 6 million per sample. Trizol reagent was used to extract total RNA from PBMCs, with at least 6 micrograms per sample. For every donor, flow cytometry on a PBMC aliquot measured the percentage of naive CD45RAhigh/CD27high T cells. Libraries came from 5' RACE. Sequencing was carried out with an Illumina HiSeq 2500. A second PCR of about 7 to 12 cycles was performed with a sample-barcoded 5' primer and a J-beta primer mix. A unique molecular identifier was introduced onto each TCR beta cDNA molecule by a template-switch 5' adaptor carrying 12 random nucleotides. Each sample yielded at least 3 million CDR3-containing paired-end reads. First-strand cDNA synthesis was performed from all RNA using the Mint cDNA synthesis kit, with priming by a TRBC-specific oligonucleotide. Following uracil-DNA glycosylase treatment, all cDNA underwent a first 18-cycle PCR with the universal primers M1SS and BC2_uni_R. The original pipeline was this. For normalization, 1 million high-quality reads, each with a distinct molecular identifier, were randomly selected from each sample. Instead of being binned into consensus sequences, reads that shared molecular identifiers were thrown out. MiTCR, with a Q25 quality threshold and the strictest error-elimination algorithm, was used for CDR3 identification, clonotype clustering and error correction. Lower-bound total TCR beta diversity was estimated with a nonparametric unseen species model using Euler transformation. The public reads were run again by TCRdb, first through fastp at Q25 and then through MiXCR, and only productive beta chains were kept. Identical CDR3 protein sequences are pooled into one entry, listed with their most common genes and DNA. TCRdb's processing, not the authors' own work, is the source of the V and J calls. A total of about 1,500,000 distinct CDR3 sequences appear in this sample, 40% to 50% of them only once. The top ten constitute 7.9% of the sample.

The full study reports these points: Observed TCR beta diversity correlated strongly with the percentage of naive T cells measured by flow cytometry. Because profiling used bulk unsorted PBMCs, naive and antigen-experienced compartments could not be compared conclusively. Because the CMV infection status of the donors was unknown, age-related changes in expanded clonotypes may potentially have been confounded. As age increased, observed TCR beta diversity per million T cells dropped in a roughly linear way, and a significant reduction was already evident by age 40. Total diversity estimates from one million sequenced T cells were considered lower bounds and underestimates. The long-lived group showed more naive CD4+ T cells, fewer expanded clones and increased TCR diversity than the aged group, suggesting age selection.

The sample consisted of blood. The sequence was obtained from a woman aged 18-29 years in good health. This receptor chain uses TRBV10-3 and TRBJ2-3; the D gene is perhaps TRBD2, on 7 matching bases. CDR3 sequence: CAISESGGGSTDTQYF. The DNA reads TGTGCCATCAGTGAGTCGGGAGGGGGGAGCACAGATACGCAGTATTTT.